Listed here is a single T cell receptor beta chain. Its specificity is not known. The data were taken from a study of PD-1 blockade in classical Hodgkin lymphoma. Points from the study as a whole: Complete responders entered with baseline diversity on par with newly diagnosed patients, the results showed. Nothing has yet pinned down what causes the repertoire differences, possibly disease activity or prior therapy. Compared with healthy donors, newly diagnosed patients reportedly showed lower baseline TCR diversity.

TCRdb's copy holds only in-frame clones and misses some; the assay was immunoSEQ multiplex PCR. Found here are approximately 150,000 clones, around four fifths of them singletons; the top ten hold roughly a tenth. The germline CDR1 and CDR2 sequences are MGHRA and YSYEKL. Trimming removed 1 base at V and 0 bases at J, with 13 bases between. The CDR3 runs to 18 residues. Each patient experienced a relapse that followed autologous stem cell transplantation, and brentuximab vedotin exposure varied. Best responses included complete response and partial response; otherwise, the best response was progressive disease.

The V call is TRBV4-1, the J call TRBJ2-6; tentatively, D is TRBD1 (5 bases). The input for sequencing was peripheral blood mononuclear cells (PBMCs), taken before the second cycle of nivolumab. This TCR was sampled from a human donor with classical Hodgkin lymphoma. In nucleotides, the CDR3 is TGCGCCAGCAGCCAAGGGTGGGCAGGGAACTCTGGGGCCAACGTCCTGACTTTC. Translated, it gives CASSQGWAGNSGANVLTF.